These T cell receptor beta chains were read from a single sample in a study of response to subunit inactivated influenza vaccine. Using its own MiXCR run on the RT-PCR reads, TCRdb lists one record per CDR3 protein. This table holds about 190,000 distinct CDR3 sequences, approximately 15% found once. Sequencing was performed on CD8+ T cells sorted from PBMCs, taken around 5 days after vaccination. The receptors derive from a man in his fifties who received an inactivated influenza vaccine. Both conserved end residues are part of each CDR3. The order of the fields is V gene, D gene, clone size, J gene, CDR3 protein, CDR3 DNA. The D gene is left open where the match is weak. The size field is filled for only some rows; it gives once, few, many or a size class.

V: TRBV4-2
D: TRBD1
size: few
J: TRBJ2-5
CDR3: CASSQEDSGGKETQYF
DNA: TGTGCCAGCAGCCAAGAAGACTCAGGGGGTAAGGAGACCCAGTACTTC

V: TRBV4-2
D: NA
size: NA
J: TRBJ2-5
CDR3: CASSPSAGALGEETQYF
DNA: TGTGCCAGCAGCCCCTCTGCGGGGGCCTTAGGGGAAGAGACCCAGTACTTC

V: TRBV5-6
D: NA
size: few
J: TRBJ2-5
CDR3: CASSLLASETQYF
DNA: TGTGCCAGCAGCTTATTGGCGTCGGAGACCCAGTACTTC

V: TRBV20-1
D: TRBD1
size: many
J: TRBJ2-1
CDR3: CSARDGGTGNNEQFF
DNA: TGCAGTGCTAGAGATGGAGGGACAGGGAACAATGAGCAGTTCTTC

V: TRBV7-9
D: NA
size: NA
J: TRBJ2-2
CDR3: CASSLGEGQELFF
DNA: TGTGCCAGCAGCTTAGGAGAGGGGCAGGAGCTGTTTTTT

V: TRBV7-8
D: TRBD2
size: NA
J: TRBJ2-1
CDR3: CASSPGLAGDGSYNEQFF
DNA: TGTGCCAGCAGCCCCGGACTAGCGGGAGACGGCTCCTACAATGAGCAGTTCTTC

V: TRBV7-9
D: NA
size: few
J: TRBJ1-4
CDR3: CASSLSTEYDEKLFF
DNA: TGTGCCAGCAGCCTTTCCACAGAATATGATGAAAAACTGTTTTTT

V: TRBV12-3/TRBV12-4
D: NA
size: many
J: TRBJ2-1
CDR3: CASTHTGSYNEQFF
DNA: TGTGCCAGCACCCACACTGGTTCCTACAATGAGCAGTTCTTC

V: TRBV5-1
D: NA
size: few
J: TRBJ1-2
CDR3: CASRPQSGAGNYGYTF
DNA: TGCGCCAGCAGGCCGCAGTCAGGGGCCGGCAACTATGGCTACACCTTC

V: TRBV5-1
D: NA
size: NA
J: TRBJ1-2
CDR3: CASSFFQGNYGYTF
DNA: TGCGCCAGCAGCTTCTTTCAGGGAAACTATGGCTACACCTTC

V: TRBV30
D: NA
size: NA
J: TRBJ1-2
CDR3: CAWKADYGYTF
DNA: TGTGCCTGGAAGGCGGACTATGGCTACACCTTC

V: TRBV7-3
D: NA
size: many
J: TRBJ2-1
CDR3: CSASSYNEQFF
DNA: TGTTCGGCGAGCTCCTACAATGAGCAGTTCTTC

V: TRBV7-6
D: TRBD1
size: few
J: TRBJ2-2
CDR3: CASSGQGITGELFF
DNA: TGTGCCAGCTCGGGACAGGGAATCACCGGGGAGCTGTTTTTT

V: TRBV27
D: NA
size: few
J: TRBJ1-6
CDR3: CASSLGRSANSPLHF
DNA: TGTGCCAGCAGTTTGGGTCGGTCTGCTAATTCACCCCTCCACTTT

V: TRBV11-1
D: TRBD1
size: few
J: TRBJ2-1
CDR3: CASSLGTGLNEQFF
DNA: TGTGCCAGCAGCTTAGGGACAGGGCTAAATGAGCAGTTCTTC

V: TRBV12-3/TRBV12-4
D: TRBD2
size: NA
J: TRBJ2-5
CDR3: CASRSPGLAGLETQYF
DNA: TGTGCCAGCAGGTCTCCGGGACTAGCGGGGCTAGAGACCCAGTACTTC

V: TRBV13
D: NA
size: NA
J: TRBJ2-1
CDR3: CATLLQSENEQFF
DNA: TGTGCCACCTTACTTCAAAGCGAGAATGAGCAGTTCTTC

V: TRBV9
D: TRBD1
size: NA
J: TRBJ2-7
CDR3: CASSVTGESSYEQYF
DNA: TGTGCCAGCAGCGTGACAGGGGAGAGCTCCTACGAGCAGTACTTC

V: TRBV24-1
D: NA
size: few
J: TRBJ2-1
CDR3: CATSDFSAYNEQFF
DNA: TGTGCCACCAGTGATTTTAGCGCCTACAATGAGCAGTTCTTC

V: TRBV7-9
D: NA
size: once
J: TRBJ2-7
CDR3: CASSGGRDEQYF
DNA: TGTGCCAGCAGCGGCGGAAGAGACGAGCAGTACTTC

V: TRBV28
D: NA
size: few
J: TRBJ1-1
CDR3: CASILRRQGRTEAFF
DNA: TGTGCCAGCATCTTGAGGAGGCAGGGTCGGACTGAAGCTTTCTTT

V: TRBV5-1
D: TRBD2
size: NA
J: TRBJ2-1
CDR3: CASSWGLAKEQFF
DNA: TGCGCCAGCAGCTGGGGACTAGCAAAAGAGCAGTTCTTC

V: TRBV15
D: TRBD2
size: many
J: TRBJ2-2
CDR3: CATSRDQTSANTGELFF
DNA: TGTGCCACCAGCAGAGATCAGACTAGCGCGAACACCGGGGAGCTGTTTTTT

V: TRBV12-3/TRBV12-4
D: TRBD2
size: many
J: TRBJ2-1
CDR3: CASSLTSGHNEQFF
DNA: TGTGCCAGCAGTTTAACTAGCGGACACAATGAGCAGTTCTTC

V: TRBV27
D: TRBD1
size: few
J: TRBJ1-1
CDR3: CASSLSGGQGGTEAFF
DNA: TGTGCCAGCAGTTTATCGGGGGGACAGGGAGGGACTGAAGCTTTCTTT